This T cell receptor beta chain was sequenced during a study of T-cell reconstitution after alpha-beta-depleted transplantation in children. The V and J ends lost 4 bases and 2 bases, in that order; junction bases with no gene match: 11. Germline V gene sequence: CDR1 PRHDT, CDR2 FYEKMQ (reference sequence). The CDR3 is 17 residues long. This clonotype was counted many times. TCRbeta library preparation incorporated unique molecular identifiers. TCRdb recomputed calls from the PCR reads with MiXCR, one row per CDR3 protein. The sample lists 450,000 to 500,000 distinct CDR3 sequences; roughly an eighth were seen once.

The receptor comes from a human donor who donated a stem cell graft to a child with combined immunodeficiency. The chain joins TRBV13 to TRBJ2-3; 8 bases line up with TRBD1. Source: PBMCs from the stem cell graft donor, taken from the stem cell graft. The chain's CDR3 is CASSSRGAGGFTDTQYF. The CDR3 DNA follows: TGTGCCAGCAGCTCACGAGGTGCAGGGGGCTTCACAGATACGCAGTATTTT. The full variable domain, in which reference TRBV13 and TRBJ2-3 provide the parts outside the CDR3, is AAGVIQSPRHLIKEKRETATLKCYPIPRHDTVYWYQQGPGQDPQFLISFYEKMQSDKGSIPDRFSAQQFSDYHSELNMSSLELGDSALYFCASSSRGAGGFTDTQYFGPGTRLTVL.